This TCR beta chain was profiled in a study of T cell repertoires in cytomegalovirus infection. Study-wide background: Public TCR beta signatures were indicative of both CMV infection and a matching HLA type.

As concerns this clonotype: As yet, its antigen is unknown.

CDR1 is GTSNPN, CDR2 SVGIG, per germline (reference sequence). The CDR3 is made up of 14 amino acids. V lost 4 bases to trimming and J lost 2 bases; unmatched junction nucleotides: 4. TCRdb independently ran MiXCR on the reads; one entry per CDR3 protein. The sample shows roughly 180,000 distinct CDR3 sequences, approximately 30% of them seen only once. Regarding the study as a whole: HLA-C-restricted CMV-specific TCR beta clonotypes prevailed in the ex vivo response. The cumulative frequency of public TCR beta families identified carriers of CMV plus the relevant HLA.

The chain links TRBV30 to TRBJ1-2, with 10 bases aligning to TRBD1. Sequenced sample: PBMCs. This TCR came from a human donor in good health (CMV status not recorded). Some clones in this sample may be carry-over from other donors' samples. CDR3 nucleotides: TGTGCCTGGAAGGGACAGGGGTCCAACTATGGCTACACCTTC. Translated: CAWKGQGSNYGYTF.